What follows describes a single T cell receptor (beta chain). The target antigen is unknown. Uncontrolled infection, other autoimmune disease, pregnancy or lactation disqualified patients from enrolment. Diagnostic assessment was based on clinical symptoms, serum thyroxine and TRAb, thyroid ultrasound and orbital computed tomography. Cells are PBMCs isolated from more than 8.5 ml of fresh blood. This specimen comes from a study of T cells in Graves' hyperthyroidism and ophthalmopathy. Regarding the study as a whole: Ophthalmopathy and stable hyperthyroidism were separated by a 13 V-J model.

TCR beta CDR3 regions were amplified from RNA. TCR CDR3 underwent first-round RT-PCR with the HTBI primer set. TCRdb fed the multiplex PCR reads into MiXCR, producing one record per CDR3 protein. The sample shows around 610,000 distinct CDR3 sequences, about 15% of them seen only once. The sequence derives from a woman between 35 and 50 years old with Graves' ophthalmopathy. Sample: blood.

The CDR3 nucleotides are TGCAGTGCTCGTAGCGGGAGGGCCGGGGGAGAGACCCAGTACTTC. This translates into CSARSGRAGGETQYF. This chain joins TRBV20-1 and TRBJ2-5; 11 nucleotides align to TRBD2. V was pared by 5 bases and J by 4 bases, with 9 bases of the junction left unmatched. The CDR3 runs 15 residues. The germline gives CDR1 DFQATT, CDR2 SNEGSKA (reference sequence).